Below, one T cell receptor (beta chain) is given with its context. The antigen remains undetermined. The source of the sample is a study of cytomegalovirus exposure and HLA in healthy donors. Across the whole study: Membership in the Caucasian-associated ancestry cluster was found for around four fifths of 398 genotyped donors.

Vbeta (60) and Jbeta (13) primers were used in the PCR. The repertoire was sequenced with immunoSEQ multiplex PCR; TCRdb's copy has only in-frame clones and lacks some. The sample lists about 160,000 clones, about 86% occurring once. Among the donors, all were healthy bone marrow donors. Germline CDR1 reads SEHNR; CDR2 reads FQNEAQ (reference sequence). Trimming pared 4 bases from V and 0 bases from J, leaving 4 bases between. The length of the CDR3 is 12 residues. Study results and caveats: Specificity of a few CMV-associated chains for CMV antigens was verified in vitro. Fewer N-insertions than the roughly 650-donor mean were reportedly shown by an Asian-associated ancestry cluster in a later analysis.

The sample taken for sequencing was PBMCs. This TCR was sampled from a woman younger than 30 in good health and CMV-seronegative. The chain recombines TRBV7-9 with TRBJ2-7, with no clear D. CDR3: CASSYSSYEQYF. The CDR3 bases are TGTGCCAGCAGCTACAGCTCCTACGAGCAGTACTTC.